This record concerns one TCR beta chain sequence. What it binds is not known. In germline, CDR1 is LNHDA, CDR2 SQIVND (reference sequence). The J segment lost 7 bases and the V segment lost 5 bases, leaving 15 bases of the junction unmatched. This CDR3 has 18 amino acids. At cycle 4 day 1, cycle 7 day 1, and baseline, blood was sampled. These data come from a study of OX40 agonist ivuxolimab in advanced cancers. Notes on the study in general: Specificity for antigen went undetermined in the expanded peripheral T cells.

The data were produced by immunoSEQ multiplex PCR, yet TCRdb's version contains in-frame clones alone and is incomplete. The sample lists about 38,000 clones, around three quarters seen once, with around 13% in the top ten. This TCR derives from an adult with an advanced solid tumor such as melanoma, head and neck, liver or kidney cancer. This specimen consisted of CD4+ or CD8+ T cells sorted from blood, obtained in a trial of the OX40 agonist ivuxolimab. This chain uses TRBV19 with TRBJ2-1; 12 nucleotides agree with TRBD2. CDR3 amino acids: CASSSDGALAGGENEQFF. CDR3 coding DNA: TGTGCCAGTAGTTCCGACGGGGCTCTAGCGGGAGGGGAAAATGAGCAGTTCTTC.